The TCR beta chain described here comes from a study of identical twins. TCRdb re-called the 5' RACE reads with MiXCR, one entry per CDR3 protein. This repertoire shows about 200,000 distinct CDR3 sequences, 7.5% found once; its top ten account for approximately 2%. This clonotype was counted a few times. The antigen remains undetermined. Study outcomes and limitations: Sharing of beta out-of-frame sequences by twins showed a weaker excess. Within cord blood, abundant beta clonotypes carried fewer insertions, but memory repertoires showed no such trend. Analyses based on zero insertions could be partly confounded by invariant MAIT and iNKT cells.

Germline V gene data show CDR1 as SEHNR and CDR2 as FQNEAQ (reference sequence). With V trimmed by 1 base and J by 4 bases, 4 bases remained unmatched. The CDR3 runs to 15 residues. These data were likewise used in another study, on yellow fever vaccine responses in identical twins. That report adds: After vaccination, twins' T cell response reportedly seemed partly convergent, partly personalized.

The sample comprised memory (CD45RO+) T cells sorted from blood. The V and J genes are TRBV7-9 and TRBJ1-5, with TRBD1 matching 7 bases. This TCR derives from a woman under 30 in good health. The CDR3 nucleotides read TGTGCCAGCAGCTTAGGGGACAGCCCAAATCAGCCCCAGCATTTT. Amino acid sequence: CASSLGDSPNQPQHF.